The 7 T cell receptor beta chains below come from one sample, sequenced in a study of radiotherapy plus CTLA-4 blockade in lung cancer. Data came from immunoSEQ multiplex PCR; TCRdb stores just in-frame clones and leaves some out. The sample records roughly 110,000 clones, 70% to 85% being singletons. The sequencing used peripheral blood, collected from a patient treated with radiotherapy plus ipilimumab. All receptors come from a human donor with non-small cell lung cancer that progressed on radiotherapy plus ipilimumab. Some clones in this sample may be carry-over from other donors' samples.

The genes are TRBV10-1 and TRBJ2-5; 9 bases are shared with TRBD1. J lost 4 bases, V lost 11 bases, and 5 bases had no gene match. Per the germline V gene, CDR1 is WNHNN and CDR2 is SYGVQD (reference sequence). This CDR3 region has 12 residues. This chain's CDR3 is CAATGGGETQYF. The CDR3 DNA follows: TGCGCCGCCACAGGGGGCGGAGAGACCCAGTACTTC.

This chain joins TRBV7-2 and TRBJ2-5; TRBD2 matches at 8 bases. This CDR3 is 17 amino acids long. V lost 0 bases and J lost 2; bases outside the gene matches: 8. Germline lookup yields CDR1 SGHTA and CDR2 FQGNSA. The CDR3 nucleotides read TGTGCCAGCAGCTTAGCCCGGGCGGGGGGCCGTCAAGAGACCCAGTACTTC. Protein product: CASSLARAGGRQETQYF. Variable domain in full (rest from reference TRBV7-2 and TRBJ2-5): GAGVSQSPSNKVTEKGKDVELRCDPISGHTALYWYRQSLGQGLEFLIYFQGNSAPDKSGLPSDRFSAERTGGSVSTLTIQRTQQEDSAVYLCASSLARAGGRQETQYFGPGTRLLVL.

The CDR3 bases are TGTGCCTGGAGGCTAGCGGGGGGTCGAGAGCAGTACTTC. As protein: CAWRLAGGREQYF. J is TRBJ2-7 and V is TRBV30; 11 positions match TRBD2. Germline V CDR1 and CDR2: GTSNPN, SVGIG (reference sequence). J gave up 7 bases and V 3 bases, and 5 bases lay outside the gene matches. CDR3 size: 13 residues.

The CDR3 DNA follows: TGTGCCAGCAGTGTGGGGGCGGTGAACACCGGGGAGCTGTTTTTT. It codes for CASSVGAVNTGELFF. The chain recombines TRBV2 with TRBJ2-2; TRBD1 might be the D (6 bases). This CDR3 comprises 15 residues. V shed 4 bases and J shed 1 base, with 10 bases lying between them. Germline lookup yields CDR1 SNHLY and CDR2 FYNNEI.

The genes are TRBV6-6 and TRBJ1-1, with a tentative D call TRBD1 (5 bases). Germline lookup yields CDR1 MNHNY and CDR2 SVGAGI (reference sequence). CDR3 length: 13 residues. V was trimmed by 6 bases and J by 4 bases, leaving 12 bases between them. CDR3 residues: CASRPGLSTEAFF. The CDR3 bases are TGTGCCAGCAGACCGGGGCTGAGCACTGAAGCTTTCTTT.

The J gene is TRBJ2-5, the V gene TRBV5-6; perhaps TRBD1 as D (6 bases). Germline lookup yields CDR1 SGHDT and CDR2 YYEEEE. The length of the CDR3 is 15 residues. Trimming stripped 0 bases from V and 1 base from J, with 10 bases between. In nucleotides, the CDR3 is TGTGCCAGCAGCTTGGACACAGGGATCCAAGAGACCCAGTACTTC. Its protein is CASSLDTGIQETQYF.

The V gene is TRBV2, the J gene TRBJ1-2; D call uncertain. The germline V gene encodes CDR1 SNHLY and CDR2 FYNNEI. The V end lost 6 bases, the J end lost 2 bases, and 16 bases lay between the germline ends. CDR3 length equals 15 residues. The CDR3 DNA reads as TGTGCCAGCAGGGTGCTGTGGATCGACAACTATGGCTACACCTTC. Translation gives CASRVLWIDNYGYTF.